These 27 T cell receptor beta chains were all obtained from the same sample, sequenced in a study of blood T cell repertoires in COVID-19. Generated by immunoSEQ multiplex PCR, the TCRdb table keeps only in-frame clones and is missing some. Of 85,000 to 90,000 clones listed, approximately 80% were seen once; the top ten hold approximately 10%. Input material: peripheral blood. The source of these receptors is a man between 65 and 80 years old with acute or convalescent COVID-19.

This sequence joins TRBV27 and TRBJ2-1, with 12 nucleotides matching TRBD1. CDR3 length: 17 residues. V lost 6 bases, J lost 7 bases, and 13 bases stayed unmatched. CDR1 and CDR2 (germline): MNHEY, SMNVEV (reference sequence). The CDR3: CASRTFAGTGGGNEQFF. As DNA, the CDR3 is TGTGCCAGCAGGACCTTTGCCGGGACAGGGGGCGGGAATGAGCAGTTCTTC.

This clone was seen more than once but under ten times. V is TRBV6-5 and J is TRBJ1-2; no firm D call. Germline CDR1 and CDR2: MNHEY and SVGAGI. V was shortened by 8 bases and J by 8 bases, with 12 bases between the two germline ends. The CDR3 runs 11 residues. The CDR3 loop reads CASGRLTGYTF. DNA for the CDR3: TGTGCCAGCGGTCGACTTACCGGCTACACCTTC.

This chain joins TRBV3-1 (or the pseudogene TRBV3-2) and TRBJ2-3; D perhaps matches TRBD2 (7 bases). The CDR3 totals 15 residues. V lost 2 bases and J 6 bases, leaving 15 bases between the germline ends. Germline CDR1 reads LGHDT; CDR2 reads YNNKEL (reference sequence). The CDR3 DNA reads TGTGCCAGCAGCCAACCCTGGGGGGGGGCGGATACGCAGTATTTT. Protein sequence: CASSQPWGGADTQYF.

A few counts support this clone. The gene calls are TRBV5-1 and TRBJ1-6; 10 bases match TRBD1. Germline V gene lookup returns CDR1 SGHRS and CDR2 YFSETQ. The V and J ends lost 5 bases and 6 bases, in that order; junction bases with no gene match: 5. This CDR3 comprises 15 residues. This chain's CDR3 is CASSRGQGRNSPLHF. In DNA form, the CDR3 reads TGCGCCAGCAGTAGGGGACAGGGGCGTAATTCACCCCTCCACTTT.

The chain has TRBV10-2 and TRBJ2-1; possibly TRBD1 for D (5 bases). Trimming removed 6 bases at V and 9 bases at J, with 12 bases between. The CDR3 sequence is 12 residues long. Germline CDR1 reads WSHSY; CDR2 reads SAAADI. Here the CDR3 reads CASRKGLSEQFF. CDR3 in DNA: TGCGCCAGCAGAAAGGGGCTTAGTGAGCAGTTCTTC.

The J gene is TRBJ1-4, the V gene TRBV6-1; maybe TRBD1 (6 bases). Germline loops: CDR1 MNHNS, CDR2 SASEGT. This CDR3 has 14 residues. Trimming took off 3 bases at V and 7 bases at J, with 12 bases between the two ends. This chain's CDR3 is CASSEGQGTEKLFF. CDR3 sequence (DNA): TGTGCCAGCAGTGAGGGGCAGGGGACTGAAAAACTGTTTTTT.

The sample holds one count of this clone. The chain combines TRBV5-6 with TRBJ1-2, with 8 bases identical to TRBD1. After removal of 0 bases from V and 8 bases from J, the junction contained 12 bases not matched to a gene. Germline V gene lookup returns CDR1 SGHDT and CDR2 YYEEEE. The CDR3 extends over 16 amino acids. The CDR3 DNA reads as TGTGCCAGCAGCTTGGTGACAGGGGCCAGACTCGTGGGCTACACCTTC. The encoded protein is CASSLVTGARLVGYTF.

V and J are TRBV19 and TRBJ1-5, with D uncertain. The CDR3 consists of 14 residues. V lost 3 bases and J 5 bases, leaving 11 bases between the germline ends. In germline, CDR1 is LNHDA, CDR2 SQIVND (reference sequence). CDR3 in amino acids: CASSIFGGDQPQHF. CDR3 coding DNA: TGTGCCAGTAGTATCTTCGGCGGGGATCAGCCCCAGCATTTT.

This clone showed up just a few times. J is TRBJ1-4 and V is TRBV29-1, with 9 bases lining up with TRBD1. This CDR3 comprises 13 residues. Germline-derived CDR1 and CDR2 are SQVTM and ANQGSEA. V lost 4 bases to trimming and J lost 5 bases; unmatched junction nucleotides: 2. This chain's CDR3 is CSVGTGGNEKLFF. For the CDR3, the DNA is TGCAGCGTTGGCACAGGGGGCAATGAAAAACTGTTTTTT.

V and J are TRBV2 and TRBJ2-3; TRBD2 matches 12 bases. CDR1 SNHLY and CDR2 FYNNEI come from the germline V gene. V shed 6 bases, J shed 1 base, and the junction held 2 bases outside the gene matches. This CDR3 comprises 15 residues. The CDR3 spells CASRRLAGGTDTQYF. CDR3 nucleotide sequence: TGTGCCAGCAGGCGACTAGCGGGGGGCACAGATACGCAGTATTTT.

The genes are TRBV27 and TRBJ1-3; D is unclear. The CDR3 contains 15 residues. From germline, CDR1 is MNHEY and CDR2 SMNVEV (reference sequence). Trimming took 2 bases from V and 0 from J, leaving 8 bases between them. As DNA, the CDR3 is TGTGCCAGCAGTTTAGTCCTACTCTCTGGAAACACCATATATTTT. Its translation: CASSLVLLSGNTIYF.

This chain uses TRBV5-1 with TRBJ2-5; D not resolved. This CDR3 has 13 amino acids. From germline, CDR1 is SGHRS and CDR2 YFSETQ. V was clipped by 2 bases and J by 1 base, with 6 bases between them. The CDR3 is CASSLSAQETQYF. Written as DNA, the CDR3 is TGCGCCAGCAGCTTAAGCGCCCAAGAGACCCAGTACTTC.

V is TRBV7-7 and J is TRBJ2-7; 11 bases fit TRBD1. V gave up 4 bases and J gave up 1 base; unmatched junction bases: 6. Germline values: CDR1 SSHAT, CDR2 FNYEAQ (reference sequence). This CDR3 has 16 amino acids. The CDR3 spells CASSCWDRGISYEQYV. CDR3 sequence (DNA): TGTGCCAGCAGCTGCTGGGACAGGGGGATTTCCTACGAGCAGTACGTC.

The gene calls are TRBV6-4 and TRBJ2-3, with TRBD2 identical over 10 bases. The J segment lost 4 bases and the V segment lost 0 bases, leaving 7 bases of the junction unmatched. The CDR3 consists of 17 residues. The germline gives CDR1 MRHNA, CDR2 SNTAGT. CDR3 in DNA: TGTGCCAGCAGTGACTCGACGGCTAGCGGGGGAGCAGATACGCAGTATTTT. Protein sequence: CASSDSTASGGADTQYF.

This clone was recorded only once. The CDR3 is CASSLDGRLETQYF. The CDR3 DNA is TGTGCCAGCTCACTGGATGGGCGATTAGAGACCCAGTACTTC. The chain couples TRBV18 to TRBJ2-5, with D uncertain. Germline CDR1 KGHSH, CDR2 LQKENI. V was shortened by 4 bases and J by 4 bases, with 13 bases between the two germline ends. This CDR3 region has 14 residues.

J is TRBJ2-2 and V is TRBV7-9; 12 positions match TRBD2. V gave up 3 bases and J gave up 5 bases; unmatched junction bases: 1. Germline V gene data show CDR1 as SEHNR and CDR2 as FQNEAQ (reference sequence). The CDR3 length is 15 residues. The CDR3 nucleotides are TGTGCCAGCAGCTTCCTAGCGGGGGGGACCGGGGAGCTGTTTTTT. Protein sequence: CASSFLAGGTGELFF.

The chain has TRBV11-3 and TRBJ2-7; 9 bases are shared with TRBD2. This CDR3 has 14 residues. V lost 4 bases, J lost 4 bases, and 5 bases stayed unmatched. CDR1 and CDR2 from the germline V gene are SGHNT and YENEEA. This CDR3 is CASSSGGGDYEQYF. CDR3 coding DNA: TGTGCCAGCAGCTCCGGCGGGGGGGATTACGAGCAGTACTTC.

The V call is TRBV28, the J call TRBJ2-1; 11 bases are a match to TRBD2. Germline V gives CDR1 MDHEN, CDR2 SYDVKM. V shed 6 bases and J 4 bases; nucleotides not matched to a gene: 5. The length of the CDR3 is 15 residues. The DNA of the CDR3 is TGTGCCAGCAGCGTCCTAGCGGGGGGTTACAATGAGCAGTTCTTC. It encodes CASSVLAGGYNEQFF.

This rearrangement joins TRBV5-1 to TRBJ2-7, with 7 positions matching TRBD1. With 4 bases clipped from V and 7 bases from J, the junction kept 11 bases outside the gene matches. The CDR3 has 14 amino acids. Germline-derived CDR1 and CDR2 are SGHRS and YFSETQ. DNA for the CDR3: TGCGCCAGCAGCCGGGACAGTGCTACCCGTGAGCAGTACGTC. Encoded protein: CASSRDSATREQYV.

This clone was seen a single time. The CDR3: CASSPFRPGQGSTEAFF. The CDR3 region has the DNA TGTGCCAGCTCACCATTCCGTCCGGGACAGGGTAGCACTGAAGCTTTCTTT. The chain recombines TRBV18 with TRBJ1-1, with TRBD1 matching 9 bases. Germline V lookup: CDR1 KGHSH, CDR2 LQKENI. The trim removed 2 bases at V and 4 bases at J, leaving 11 bases unmatched. This CDR3 spans 17 amino acids.

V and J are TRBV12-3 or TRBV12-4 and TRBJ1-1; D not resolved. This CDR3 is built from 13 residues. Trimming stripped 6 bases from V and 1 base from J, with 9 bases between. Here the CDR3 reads CASSRHGNTEAFF. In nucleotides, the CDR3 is TGTGCCAGCAGCCGCCACGGGAACACTGAAGCTTTCTTT.

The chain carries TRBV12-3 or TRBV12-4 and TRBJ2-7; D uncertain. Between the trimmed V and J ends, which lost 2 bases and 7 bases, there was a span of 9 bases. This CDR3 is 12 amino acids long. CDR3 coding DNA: TGTGCCAGCAGTTTACCGCCTAGGGAGCAGTACTTC. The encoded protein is CASSLPPREQYF.

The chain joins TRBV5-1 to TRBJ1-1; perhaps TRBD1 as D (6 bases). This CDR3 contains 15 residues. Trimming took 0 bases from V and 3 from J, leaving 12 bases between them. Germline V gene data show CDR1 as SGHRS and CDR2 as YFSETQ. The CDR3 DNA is TGCGCCAGCAGCTTGGCGATAGGGGGTTACACTGAAGCTTTCTTT. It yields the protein CASSLAIGGYTEAFF. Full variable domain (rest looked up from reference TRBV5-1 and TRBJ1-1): KAGVTQTPRYLIKTRGQQVTLSCSPISGHRSVSWYQQTPGQGLQFLFEYFSETQRNKGNFPGRFSGRQFSNSRSEMNVSTLELGDSALYLCASSLAIGGYTEAFFGQGTRLTVV.

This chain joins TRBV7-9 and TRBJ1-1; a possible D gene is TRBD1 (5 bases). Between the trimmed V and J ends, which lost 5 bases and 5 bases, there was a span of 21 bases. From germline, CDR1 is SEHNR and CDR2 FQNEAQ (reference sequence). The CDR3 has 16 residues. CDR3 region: CASSEVSGFLGTEAFF. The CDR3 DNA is TGTGCCAGCAGCGAAGTCTCAGGGTTCTTGGGGACTGAAGCTTTCTTT.

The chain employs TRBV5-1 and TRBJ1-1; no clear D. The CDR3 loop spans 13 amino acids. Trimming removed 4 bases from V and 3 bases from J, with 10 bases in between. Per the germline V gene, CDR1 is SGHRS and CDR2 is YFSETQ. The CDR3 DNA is TGCGCCAGCAGCCCAAACGCGGACACTGAAGCTTTCTTT. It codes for CASSPNADTEAFF. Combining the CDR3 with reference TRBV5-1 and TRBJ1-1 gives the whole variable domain KAGVTQTPRYLIKTRGQQVTLSCSPISGHRSVSWYQQTPGQGLQFLFEYFSETQRNKGNFPGRFSGRQFSNSRSEMNVSTLELGDSALYLCASSPNADTEAFFGQGTRLTVV.

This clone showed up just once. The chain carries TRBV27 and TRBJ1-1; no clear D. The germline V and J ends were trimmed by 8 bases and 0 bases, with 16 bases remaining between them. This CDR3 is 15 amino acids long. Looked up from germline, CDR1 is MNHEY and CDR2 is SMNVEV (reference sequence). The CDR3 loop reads CASRPASPMNTEAFF. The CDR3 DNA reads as TGTGCCAGCCGCCCCGCGAGCCCTATGAACACTGAAGCTTTCTTT.

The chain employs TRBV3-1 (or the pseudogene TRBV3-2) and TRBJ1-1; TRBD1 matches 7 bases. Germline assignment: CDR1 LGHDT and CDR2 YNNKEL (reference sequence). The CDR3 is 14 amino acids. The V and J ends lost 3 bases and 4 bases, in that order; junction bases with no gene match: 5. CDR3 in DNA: TGTGCCAGCAGCCATGAAGACAGGGCCACTGAAGCTTTCTTT. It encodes CASSHEDRATEAFF.